What follows are 4 T cell receptor beta chains derived from one specimen sequenced in a study of long-term antiretroviral therapy in people with HIV. The assay used was immunoSEQ (version v3.0), run at survey level. Here immunoSEQ multiplex PCR was the method, and the copy in TCRdb shows in-frame clones only, minus some. The sample lists about 6,400 clones, more than 60% occurring once. The sample here was unsorted PBMCs, taken 0.5 years before starting antiretroviral therapy. These receptors originate from a middle-aged man with HIV.

The J gene is TRBJ1-5, the V gene TRBV29-1; no firm D call. V lost 8 bases to trimming and J lost 7 bases, with 15 bases between them. The CDR3 loop spans 12 amino acids. Germline assignment: CDR1 SQVTM and CDR2 ANQGSEA. CDR3 in amino acids: CSPGLRSQPQHF. Written as DNA, the CDR3 is TGCAGCCCTGGTCTTAGGAGCCAGCCCCAGCATTTT.

The CDR3 DNA is TGCGCCAGCAGCCAAGATCTTAGTGGGTTCTACGAGCAGTACTTC. Amino acids: CASSQDLSGFYEQYF. The J gene is TRBJ2-7, the V gene TRBV4-3; D ambiguous. The CDR3 has 15 residues. Trimming cost V 0 bases and J 3 bases, with 12 bases left between them. Germline CDR1 and CDR2: LGHNA and YSLEER.

This clone has a single count. The CDR3 sequence is CASRNLAGGPYEQYF. The CDR3 nucleotides are TGTGCCAGCAGAAATCTAGCGGGGGGGCCCTACGAGCAGTACTTC. The chain carries TRBV7-2 and TRBJ2-7; 12 nucleotides line up with TRBD2. Germline V gene sequence: CDR1 SGHTA, CDR2 FQGNSA. The CDR3 contains 15 residues. V trimming: 6 bases; J trimming: 2 bases; junction bases outside the gene matches: 5.

The chain uses TRBV9 and TRBJ1-5, with D unresolved. Germline CDR1 SGDLS, CDR2 YYNGEE. The V gene lost 3 bases and the J gene lost 1 base, with 11 bases spanning the gap. CDR3 size: 15 residues. The CDR3 sequence: CASSESGNSNQPQHF. The CDR3 region has the DNA TGTGCCAGCAGCGAGTCGGGGAACAGCAATCAGCCCCAGCATTTT.